These 5 T cell receptor beta chains were sequenced from one sample in a study of a mutant IDH1 vaccine in newly diagnosed glioma. The protocol was immunoSEQ multiplex PCR, while the TCRdb copy is restricted to in-frame clones and leaves out a portion. The sample has tens of thousands of clones; approximately 78% are singletons. Noted time point: week 23, last vaccination. Doses consisted of 300 ug of mutant IDH1 20-mer peptide each, paired with topical imiquimod. No antigen is known for these receptors. The sample was PBMCs, taken from a glioma patient whose treatment included an IDH1 peptide vaccine. These receptors originate from a young man with glioma.

The V and J genes are TRBV27 and TRBJ2-7, with D perhaps assigned TRBD1 or TRBD2 (7 bases each). Germline CDR1 and CDR2: MNHEY and SMNVEV (reference sequence). There are 15 residues in the CDR3. Trimming cost V 2 bases and J 5 bases, with 16 bases left between them. The CDR3 sequence is CASSLSGAGQNEQYF. The CDR3 region has the DNA TGTGCCAGCAGTTTAAGCGGAGCGGGACAGAACGAGCAGTACTTC.

Within the sample, this clone is medium-sized. V and J are TRBV19 and TRBJ1-3; D not resolved. This CDR3 is 14 amino acids long. The germline CDR1 and CDR2 sequences are LNHDA and SQIVND (reference sequence). V dropped 4 bases and J dropped 0 bases, with 7 bases sitting between them. As DNA, the CDR3 is TGTGCCAGTAGTACCCTTGGCTCTGGAAACACCATATATTTT. This encodes CASSTLGSGNTIYF.

The rearrangement uses TRBV7-9 and TRBJ1-1; D is uncertain. The CDR3 has 12 residues. V was cut by 3 bases and J by 1 base, with 3 bases left in between. Germline CDR1 SEHNR, CDR2 FQNEAQ (reference sequence). The CDR3 DNA sequence: TGTGCCAGCAGCTTCTCGAACACTGAAGCTTTCTTT. It yields the protein CASSFSNTEAFF.

The chain couples TRBV19 to TRBJ1-2, with D uncertain. CDR1 is LNHDA, CDR2 SQIVND, per germline (reference sequence). With 4 bases removed from V and 6 bases from J, the gap between germline ends came to 21 bases. The CDR3 extends over 16 amino acids. The CDR3 protein is CASSKRAGPNLDGYTF. Here the CDR3 DNA reads TGTGCCAGTAGTAAACGGGCGGGTCCCAACCTCGATGGCTACACCTTC.

Only a few counts were recorded for this clone. The chain joins TRBV7-9 to TRBJ1-1, with D unclear. Germline V lookup: CDR1 SEHNR, CDR2 FQNEAQ (reference sequence). V lost 0 bases and J lost 0, with 8 bases in between. The CDR3 loop spans 15 amino acids. CDR3 DNA sequence: TGTGCCAGCAGCTTAGCCAGGCTAATGAACACTGAAGCTTTCTTT. Residues: CASSLARLMNTEAFF.